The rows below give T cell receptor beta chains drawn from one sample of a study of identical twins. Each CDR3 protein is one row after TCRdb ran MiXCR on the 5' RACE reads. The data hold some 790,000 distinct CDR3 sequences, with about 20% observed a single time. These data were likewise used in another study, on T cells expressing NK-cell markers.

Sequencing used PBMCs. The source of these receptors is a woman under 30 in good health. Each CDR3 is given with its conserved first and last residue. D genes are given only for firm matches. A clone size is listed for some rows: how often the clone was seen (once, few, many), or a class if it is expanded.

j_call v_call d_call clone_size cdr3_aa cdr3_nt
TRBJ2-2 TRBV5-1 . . CASTPSWGYTGELFF TGCGCCAGCACCCCATCCTGGGGTTACACCGGGGAGCTGTTTTTT
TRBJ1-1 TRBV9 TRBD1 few CASSGGQEMNTEAFF TGTGCCAGCAGCGGGGGACAGGAGATGAACACTGAAGCTTTCTTT
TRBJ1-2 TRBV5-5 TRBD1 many CASSPTGAGYGYTF TGTGCCAGCAGCCCAACAGGGGCTGGGTATGGCTACACCTTC
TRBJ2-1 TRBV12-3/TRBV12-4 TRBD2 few CASLGLAGVGEQFF TGTGCCAGCCTGGGACTAGCGGGGGTGGGTGAGCAGTTCTTC
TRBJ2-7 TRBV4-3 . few CASSQHFLASYEQYF TGCGCCAGCAGCCAACATTTCCTAGCGTCCTACGAGCAGTACTTC
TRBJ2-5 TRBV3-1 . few CASSQAAFQETQYF TGTGCCAGCAGCCAAGCGGCTTTCCAAGAGACCCAGTACTTC
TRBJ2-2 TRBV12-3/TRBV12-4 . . CASATGLRELFF TGTGCCAGTGCGACGGGTCTCCGGGAGCTGTTTTTT
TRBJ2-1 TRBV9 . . CASSVVGGLGNEQFF TGTGCCAGCAGCGTAGTTGGAGGTCTGGGAAATGAGCAGTTCTTC
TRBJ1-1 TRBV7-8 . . CASSLETPGAEAFF TGTGCCAGCAGCTTAGAGACACCTGGGGCTGAAGCTTTCTTT
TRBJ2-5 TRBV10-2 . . CASSESYAETQYF TGCGCCAGCAGTGAGTCATACGCAGAGACCCAGTACTTC
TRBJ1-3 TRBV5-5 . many CASSPQTGTGNTIYF TGTGCCAGCAGCCCACAGACAGGAACAGGAAACACCATATATTTT
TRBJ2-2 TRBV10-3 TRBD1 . CAISLDRDTGELFF TGTGCCATCAGTTTGGACAGGGACACCGGGGAGCTGTTTTTT
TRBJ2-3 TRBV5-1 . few CASSLISASDTQYF TGCGCCAGCAGCTTGATATCAGCGTCCGATACGCAGTATTTT
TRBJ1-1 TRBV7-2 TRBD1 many CASSSTGTALEAFF TGTGCCAGCAGCTCCACCGGGACAGCTCTTGAAGCTTTCTTT
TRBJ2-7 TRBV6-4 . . CASSDSNFQGDLPYEQYF TGTGCCAGCAGTGACTCCAATTTCCAGGGGGACTTACCCTACGAGCAGTACTTC
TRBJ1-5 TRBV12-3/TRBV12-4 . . CASSLWADQPQHF TGTGCCAGCAGCCTGTGGGCTGATCAGCCCCAGCATTTT
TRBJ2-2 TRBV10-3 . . CAIRQGLDTGDLFF TGTGCCATCAGACAGGGATTGGACACCGGGGATCTGTTTTTT
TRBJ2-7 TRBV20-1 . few CSARVSKGPHEQYF TGCAGTGCTAGAGTCTCGAAGGGCCCGCACGAGCAGTACTTC
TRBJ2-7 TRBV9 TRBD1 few CASSVGTGGRYEQYF TGTGCCAGCAGCGTAGGAACAGGGGGCCGCTACGAGCAGTACTTC
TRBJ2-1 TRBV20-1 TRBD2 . CSARDSSGDIPSSYNEQFF TGCAGTGCTAGAGACAGTAGCGGGGATATCCCGAGCTCCTACAATGAGCAGTTCTTC
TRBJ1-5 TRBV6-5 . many CASKGLSQPQHF TGTGCCAGCAAGGGCCTCAGTCAGCCCCAGCATTTT
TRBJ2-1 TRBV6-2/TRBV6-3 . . CAILSGGNEQFF TGTGCCATCCTATCCGGAGGCAATGAGCAGTTCTTC
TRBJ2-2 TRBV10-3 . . CAIKAQGRSNTGELFF TGTGCCATCAAAGCTCAGGGACGGTCGAACACCGGGGAGCTGTTTTTT